These T cell receptor beta chains were read from a single sample in a study of blood T cells in healthy people across ages. TCRdb reprocessed the 5' RACE reads via MiXCR and lists one record per CDR3 protein. The data contain 580,000 or so distinct CDR3 sequences, roughly 43% of them singletons. Sequencing was performed on blood. The receptors come from an older man in good health. CDR3s include the opening cysteine and the closing phenylalanine or tryptophan. The order of the fields is V gene, J gene, CDR3 protein.

>TRBV6-6|TRBJ1-2
CASSSQGAGDYGYTF
>TRBV2|TRBJ2-6
CASDVGSRANVLTF
>TRBV20-1|TRBJ1-4
CSAPSRGATNEKLFF
>TRBV2|TRBJ2-7
CASRDSSYEQYF
>TRBV7-9|TRBJ1-6
CASSTGVYNSPLHF
>TRBV29-1|TRBJ2-7
CSVGTGVSDEQYF
>TRBV7-2|TRBJ1-5
CASSLGPGGNQPQHF
>TRBV27|TRBJ2-1
CASSPYSSYNEQFF
>TRBV7-9|TRBJ2-1
CVSSRYNEQFF
>TRBV5-1|TRBJ2-1
CASSGQVRSSYNEQFF
>TRBV13|TRBJ2-1
CASSARRAAYNEQFF
>TRBV29-1|TRBJ1-1
CSVQPTGDSEAFF
>TRBV20-1|TRBJ2-7
CSARRQGDGEQYF
>TRBV5-1|TRBJ2-3
CASSPRASWTDTQYF
>TRBV2|TRBJ1-1
CASSVRDRNTEAFF